These 17 T cell receptor beta chains share one sample of origin, sequenced in a study of OX40 agonist ivuxolimab in advanced cancers. Sequencing was performed with immunoSEQ multiplex PCR; in TCRdb, only in-frame clones are kept and a portion is missing. The repertoire includes about 53,000 clones, around 82% of them detected once, and 4.5% to 5.5% sits in the top ten. The source was CD4+ or CD8+ T cells sorted from blood, collected in a trial of the OX40 agonist ivuxolimab. All receptors derive from an adult with an advanced solid tumor such as melanoma, head and neck, liver or kidney cancer.

This sequence joins TRBV6-6 and TRBJ1-1, with 7 bases that match TRBD1. With 6 bases clipped from V and 0 bases from J, the junction kept 7 bases outside the gene matches. Germline V gives CDR1 MNHNY, CDR2 SVGAGI (reference sequence). The CDR3 has 15 amino acids. In DNA, the CDR3 is TGTGCCAGCAGGTCCCCGGGACAGTTGAACACTGAAGCTTTCTTT. The encoded protein is CASRSPGQLNTEAFF.

The genes are TRBV19 and TRBJ2-7, with TRBD2 matching over 10 bases. Germline trimming cut 3 bases from V and 9 bases from J; bases unmatched to any gene: 11. Germline-derived CDR1 and CDR2 are LNHDA and SQIVND (reference sequence). The CDR3 consists of 15 residues. This CDR3 reads CASSIGDTLAGRQYF. As DNA, the CDR3 is TGTGCCAGTAGTATTGGGGATACACTAGCGGGAAGGCAGTACTTC.

The V call is TRBV28, the J call TRBJ2-5; D uncertain. Germline CDR1 reads MDHEN; CDR2 reads SYDVKM. The CDR3 runs 11 residues. V lost 6 bases, J lost 5 bases, and 7 bases lay in between. The DNA for the CDR3 is TGTGCCAGCAGCCGCGAGGAGACCCAGTACTTC. Protein product: CASSREETQYF.

The chain has TRBV30 and TRBJ2-5; D is unclear. Germline V gives CDR1 GTSNPN, CDR2 SVGIG (reference sequence). CDR3 length equals 14 residues. V dropped 2 bases and J dropped 4 bases, with 14 bases sitting between them. CDR3 protein: CAWSSRSSGETQYF. The CDR3 DNA follows: TGTGCCTGGAGTTCCCGTTCTAGTGGAGAGACCCAGTACTTC.

The chain is built from TRBV28 and TRBJ1-4; TRBD1 matches at 8 bases. The CDR3 is 16 residues long. The germline CDR1 and CDR2 sequences are MDHEN and SYDVKM. V shed 7 bases, J shed 0 bases, and the junction held 7 bases outside the gene matches. Here the CDR3 DNA reads TGTGCCAGCACCAAATTACAGGGGGCAACTAATGAAAAACTGTTTTTT. Encoded protein: CASTKLQGATNEKLFF.

The chain joins TRBV10-3 to TRBJ2-5; no definite D call. V was pared by 6 bases and J by 5 bases, with 13 bases between. The CDR3 loop spans 13 amino acids. Per the germline V gene, CDR1 is ENHRY and CDR2 is SYGVKD. The CDR3 DNA reads TGTGCCATCAGCATGATTCTCGGGGAGACCCAGTACTTC. Translated, it gives CAISMILGETQYF.

CDR3 bases: TGTGCCAGCTCACCACCGAGGAGGGATGAGCAGTTCTTC. Protein sequence: CASSPPRRDEQFF. The rearrangement joins TRBV18 to TRBJ2-1; possibly TRBD2 for D (6 bases). V lost 0 bases, J lost 8 bases, and 8 bases lay in between. CDR3 length: 13 residues. Germline CDR1 is KGHSH and CDR2 is LQKENI.

The chain is built from TRBV30 and TRBJ2-6; 11 bases align to TRBD2. The germline V gene has CDR1 GTSNPN and CDR2 SVGIG (reference sequence). With 7 bases clipped from V and 1 base from J, the junction kept 6 bases outside the gene matches. The CDR3 totals 16 residues. The DNA for the CDR3 is TGTGCCTCAACTAGCGGGAGTTTGTCTGGGGCCAACGTCCTGACTTTC. This codes for CASTSGSLSGANVLTF.

CDR3 coding DNA: TGTGCCAGCAGCCATTTTGGGTGGGCGAAACCAAACCCGACAGACTTTTCGAGCTCCTACGAGCAGTACTTC. Translated: CASSHFGWAKPNPTDFSSSYEQYF. V and J are TRBV14 and TRBJ2-7; a possible D gene is TRBD1 (5 bases). The germline V and J ends were trimmed by 3 bases and 0 bases, with 39 bases remaining between them. CDR3 length: 24 residues. Germline V gene lookup returns CDR1 SGHDN and CDR2 FVKESK.

This clone was seen just once. The chain joins TRBV30 to TRBJ1-1; tentatively, D is TRBD1 (5 bases). The V end was cut by 6 bases, the J end by 10 bases, with 15 bases between. Germline V gene sequence: CDR1 GTSNPN, CDR2 SVGIG (reference sequence). This CDR3 comprises 11 residues. CDR3 amino acids: CACGPRVGAFF. The CDR3 bases are TGTGCCTGCGGACCCAGGGTAGGAGCTTTCTTT.

The chain employs TRBV19 and TRBJ2-7; D unclear. V lost 6 bases and J 2 bases, leaving 17 bases between the germline ends. The germline V gene has CDR1 LNHDA and CDR2 SQIVND (reference sequence). The CDR3 length is 15 residues. DNA of the CDR3: TGTGCCAGTAGAGGTCGTCCTACGGGCCCCTACGAGCAGTACTTC. It encodes CASRGRPTGPYEQYF.

The chain employs TRBV19 and TRBJ1-6; 8 bases align to TRBD1. CDR1 is LNHDA, CDR2 SQIVND, per germline (reference sequence). V lost 5 bases and J lost 11; bases outside the gene matches: 5. CDR3 size: 13 residues. CDR3 sequence (DNA): TGTGCCAGTAGTGACGGACAGGGAACACCCCTCCACTTT. Residues: CASSDGQGTPLHF.

The chain couples TRBV10-2 to TRBJ2-3; D is possibly TRBD1 (6 bases). This CDR3 has 14 amino acids. CDR1 is WSHSY and CDR2 is SAAADI in the germline V gene. The V gene lost 4 bases and the J gene lost 2 bases, with 10 bases spanning the gap. CDR3 region: CASSGRTVTDTQYF. Written as DNA, the CDR3 is TGCGCCAGCAGTGGTCGGACAGTCACAGATACGCAGTATTTT.

The chain recombines TRBV5-4 with TRBJ2-7, with D possibly TRBD1 on 7 matching bases. The CDR3 spans 14 residues. Germline V gene lookup returns CDR1 SGHNT and CDR2 YYREEE (reference sequence). The V end was cut by 10 bases, the J end by 0 bases, with 17 bases between. The CDR3 is CALTGGDSSYEQYF. In DNA, the CDR3 is TGTGCCCTCACCGGAGGGGACAGCTCCTACGAGCAGTACTTC.

The chain employs TRBV5-8 and TRBJ2-7, with 9 positions matching TRBD2. V shed 1 base and J 2 bases; nucleotides not matched to a gene: 4. The CDR3 sequence is 15 residues long. Germline V CDR1 and CDR2: SGHTS, YDEGEE. The CDR3 protein is CASSLLLAGPYEQYF. The CDR3 DNA reads TGTGCCAGCAGCTTGTTGCTAGCGGGACCCTACGAGCAGTACTTC. Filled out from reference TRBV5-8 and TRBJ2-7, the complete variable domain reads EAGVTQSPTHLIKTRGQQATLRCSPISGHTSVYWYQQALGLGLQFLLWYDEGEERNRGNFPPRFSGRQFPNYSSELNVNALELEDSALYLCASSLLLAGPYEQYFGPGTRLTVT.

The J gene is TRBJ2-6, the V gene TRBV11-3; 8 bases are shared with TRBD1. The CDR3 is 17 residues long. The germline gives CDR1 SGHNT, CDR2 YENEEA. With 3 bases clipped from V and 0 bases from J, the junction kept 4 bases outside the gene matches. This chain's CDR3 is CASSFGQGLSGANVLTF. DNA for the CDR3: TGTGCCAGCAGCTTTGGACAGGGCCTCTCTGGGGCCAACGTCCTGACTTTC.

This clone was seen a handful of times. In DNA, the CDR3 is TGTGCCAGCAGAACTAGACAGGCGAGAACCGGGGAGCTGTTTTTT. Translation: CASRTRQARTGELFF. The rearrangement links TRBV28 to TRBJ2-2, with a tentative D call TRBD1 (6 bases). This CDR3 region has 15 residues. Germline assignment: CDR1 MDHEN and CDR2 SYDVKM. Trimming pared 6 bases from V and 5 bases from J, leaving 16 bases between.